Here is one TCR beta chain with its context. This clonotype was counted only a few times. Its antigen is still unknown. No much larger clone exists at a distance of one base, and base qualities are not known. This sample is part of a study of human T cells and chemical hapten exposure listed by TCRdb under 2021. A note on the overall study: For sensitization, 2% DPC in acetone was applied to an approximately 2 cm by approximately 2 cm area of upper inner arm skin. In alopecia patients, the study followed how the peripheral blood TCR repertoire changed in vivo over primary and secondary sensitization to diphenylcyclopropenone (DPC), a hapten. Blood was sampled from patients pre-sensitization (week 0) and at 2, 6 and about 24 weeks after DPC sensitization. Throughout the approximately 25-week study period, patients were also given weekly therapeutic DPC doses on the scalp. Libraries were combined into a pool for sequencing, and differences in TCR yield between samples came mainly from small differences in library volumes within the pool. Twenty-nine alopecia patients provided blood for TCR sequencing at one to four time points (pre-sensitization, 2, 6 and 24 weeks). The mostly female patient cohort included alopecia areata with under or over 50% scalp involvement, alopecia totalis and alopecia universalis. Patch tests used Finn chambers with 0.01% DPC on the upper back, scored after 6 days by International Contact Dermatitis Research Group standards. Here is what the overall study found, with its caveats: A positive correlation was found between the number of PT1 expanded TCRs and patch test score, with significance reached at thresholds 8, 16 and 32 but not 4. Compared with pre-sensitization or healthy control sets, expanded TCRs formed significantly more large CDR3 similarity clusters, which is consistent with antigen-driven responses. After repeated subsampling, changes were observed in the strength of the expansion versus patch-test correlation and in the threshold at which the correlation became significant. DPC sensitization did not change how many TCRs were above 1 in 1000 frequency, and no evidence was found of alterations in global repertoire structure. All patients had alopecia, a presumed autoimmune disease, so their immune response might differ from that of healthy individuals.

Per the publication, the time point label means: pre-sensitization, week 0. Per the publication, the treatment or condition label means: therapeutic diphenylcyclopropenone sensitization with weekly scalp DPC. Blood at each patch-test visit was drawn before the patch test was applied. To be eligible, patients had to be aged 18 to 70, diagnosed with alopecia and judged suitable for DPC therapy, while pregnant patients were excluded. Total RNA was extracted from unfractionated whole blood that had been collected in Tempus Blood RNA tubes. The library was obtained by RACE. Sequencing was carried out with a NextSeq 500. During library preparation, unique molecular identifiers were attached to individual cDNA molecules so that TCRs could be counted in a quantitative, reproducible way. Both TCR alpha and TCR beta chains were sequenced from each blood RNA sample. The authors' analysis ran thus. The median number of TCRs per sample was roughly 98,000, ranging from about 20,000 to 750,000. V, J and CDR3 annotation of the TCR reads was performed with the Decombinator software suite. For PS versus PT1 abundance plots, all samples were subsampled to the same number of TCRs (28,000). Expanded TCRs were defined as absent before sensitization and observed at least eight times at the 2-week time point. The public reads were quality trimmed at Q25 with fastp and then assembled into clones with MiXCR by TCRdb, keeping productive beta chains. For every CDR3 protein sequence, its rows merge into one entry that carries the most common genes and DNA. Clone size and V and J calls follow TCRdb, not the original study. The sample table shows 350,000 to 450,000 distinct CDR3 sequences, and 5.1% are seen once. Clones ranked in the top ten supply approximately 2.4% of the sample.

The germline V gene supplies CDR1 MDHEN and CDR2 SYDVKM. Including the terminal cysteine and phenylalanine, the CDR3 comprises 15 residues. CDR3 DNA only is kept here, 45 bases in frame from base 1. Relative to germline, V is missing 6 bases and J is missing 2 bases, with 9 bases of the junction outside any gene match. This receptor was identified in a woman between 45 and 65 years old with alopecia areata. Some clones in this sample may be carry-over from other donors' samples. The sequence joins TRBV28 to TRBJ1-2; 7 of the junction bases match TRBD1. The sequences come from whole blood, collected in connection with sensitization to the hapten diphenylcyclopropenone (DPC). The CDR3 protein is CASSFRGGPNYGYTF. The nucleotide sequence is given as TGTGCCAGCAGCTTCAGGGGGGGCCCCAACTATGGCTACACCTTC.